The 14 T cell receptor beta chains given below trace back to one sample, sequenced in a study of high-grade serous ovarian cancer treatment subgroups. Sequenced by immunoSEQ multiplex PCR; TCRdb stores in-frame clones only, minus some. The sample comprises more than 5,000 clones, 65% to 75% of which are singletons, and around 5% rests with the top ten. The tumor samples were collected prior to definitive surgery or chemotherapy. Sample: tumor tissue. Receptors were obtained from a human patient with high-grade serous ovarian cancer.

The chain combines TRBV19 with TRBJ2-3; 10 nucleotides agree with TRBD2. Looked up from germline, CDR1 is LNHDA and CDR2 is SQIVND (reference sequence). Trimming at V came to 7 bases and at J to 1 base, leaving 8 bases not matched to a gene. The CDR3 spans 16 residues. The CDR3 spells CASKRQAGGRTDTQYF. The CDR3 DNA reads TGTGCCAGTAAACGACAAGCGGGGGGGCGCACAGATACGCAGTATTTT.

The genes are TRBV11-3 and TRBJ2-5; D is possibly TRBD2 (6 bases). The DNA matches TRBJ2-7 better at its end, which makes the J call doubtful. The length of the CDR3 is 13 residues. The germline V gene has CDR1 SGHNT and CDR2 YENEEA. The CDR3 DNA is TGTGCCAGCAGCTTGGACAACGGGGGCGAGCAGTACTTC. Amino acid sequence: CASSLDNGGEQYF.

The CDR3: CASSREPYNEQFF. DNA of the CDR3: TGTGCCAGCTCTCGGGAACCATACAATGAGCAGTTCTTC. The gene calls are TRBV6-4 and TRBJ2-1; a weak D match, TRBD2 (5 bases). This CDR3 has 13 amino acids. Germline assignment: CDR1 MRHNA and CDR2 SNTAGT. V shed 8 bases and J shed 4 bases, with 12 bases lying between them.

The CDR3 DNA follows: TGTGCCAGCAGTGAGTTAGGACAGAGGAATGAAAAACTGTTTTTT. This gives the protein CASSELGQRNEKLFF. V and J are TRBV25-1 and TRBJ1-4; maybe TRBD1 (6 bases). The CDR3 totals 15 residues. Germline V gene data show CDR1 as MGHDK and CDR2 as SYGVNS. V was pared by 3 bases and J by 5 bases, with 13 bases between. Variable domain in full (rest from reference TRBV25-1 and TRBJ1-4): EADIYQTPRYLVIGTGKKITLECSQTMGHDKMYWYQQDPGMELHLIHYSYGVNSTEKGDLSSESTVSRIRTEHFPLTLESARPSHTSQYLCASSELGQRNEKLFFGSGTQLSVL.

The V call is TRBV7-8, the J call TRBJ1-1; D gene uncertain. Germline values: CDR1 SGHVS, CDR2 FQNEAQ. There are 13 residues in the CDR3. Trimming shortened V by 5 bases and J by 5 bases, and 12 bases separated the two germline ends. The CDR3 DNA follows: TGTGCCAGCAGCCCCTCGGGGAGGACTGAAGCTTTCTTT. Amino acid sequence: CASSPSGRTEAFF. Complete variable domain (other parts from reference TRBV7-8 and TRBJ1-1): GAGVSQSPRYKVAKRGQDVALRCDPISGHVSLFWYQQALGQGPEFLTYFQNEAQLDKSGLPSDRFFAERPEGSVSTLKIQRTQQEDSAVYLCASSPSGRTEAFFGQGTRLTVV.

This clone is large in the sample. The chain links TRBV13 to TRBJ1-1; 10 bases line up with TRBD1. J gave up 3 bases and V 5 bases, and 6 bases lay outside the gene matches. CDR3 length: 15 residues. CDR1 and CDR2 from the germline V gene are PRHDT and FYEKMQ (reference sequence). The chain's CDR3 is CASSLAGTGDTEAFF. CDR3 in DNA: TGTGCCAGCAGCCTTGCTGGGACAGGGGACACTGAAGCTTTCTTT.

This clone was seen a few times. This chain uses TRBV10-1 with TRBJ2-2; a weak D match, TRBD1 (5 bases). CDR3 length equals 14 residues. Germline CDR1 is WNHNN and CDR2 is SYGVQD (reference sequence). Trimming took 4 bases from V and 4 from J, leaving 10 bases between them. The CDR3 here is CASSGTRFTGELFF. The CDR3 coding sequence is TGCGCCAGCAGTGGGACACGATTCACCGGGGAGCTGTTTTTT.

The J gene is TRBJ1-1, the V gene TRBV18; perhaps TRBD1 as D (6 bases). V was cut by 6 bases and J by 4 bases, with 15 bases left in between. This CDR3 contains 14 residues. Germline V gene sequence: CDR1 KGHSH, CDR2 LQKENI. CDR3: CASSRTGRATEAFF. The CDR3 nucleotides are TGTGCCAGCTCGCGCACAGGGCGGGCCACTGAAGCTTTCTTT.

This sequence joins TRBV9 and TRBJ1-6; D unclear. The CDR3 is 13 amino acids. In germline, CDR1 is SGDLS, CDR2 YYNGEE. V shed 3 bases and J shed 7 bases, with 8 bases lying between them. CDR3: CASSGVENSPLHF. Here the CDR3 DNA reads TGTGCCAGCAGCGGAGTTGAGAATTCACCCCTCCACTTT.

The gene calls are TRBV4-3 and TRBJ2-1; possibly TRBD1 for D (5 bases). Germline CDR1 is LGHNA and CDR2 is YSLEER. This CDR3 is built from 15 residues. V lost 1 base, J lost 3 bases, and 10 bases lay in between. CDR3 DNA: TGCGCCAGCAGCCAAGCAGGGCTAGACTACAATGAGCAGTTCTTC. This codes for CASSQAGLDYNEQFF.

Judged by abundance, this clone is medium-sized (0.01 to 0.1%). The same CDR3 arises from other DNA sequences in this sample as well. DNA for the CDR3: TGTGCCAGCTCACCAGATCGGGTAAGCTCCTACAATGAGCAGTTCTTC. Translated: CASSPDRVSSYNEQFF. The chain employs TRBV18 and TRBJ2-1; D remains ambiguous. Trimming left V 2 bases short and J 0 bases short, with 11 bases between. The germline V gene has CDR1 KGHSH and CDR2 LQKENI. This CDR3 is 16 amino acids long.

The chain combines TRBV27 with TRBJ2-3, with 11 bases fitting TRBD1. The trim removed 6 bases at V and 1 base at J, leaving 12 bases unmatched. The CDR3 consists of 18 residues. Germline CDR1 MNHEY, CDR2 SMNVEV (reference sequence). Written as DNA, the CDR3 is TGTGCCAGCAGGCGAGGACAGGGGGCGCTGGGTCGCACAGATACGCAGTATTTT. Amino acids: CASRRGQGALGRTDTQYF.

The chain employs TRBV5-1 and TRBJ2-7, with D maybe TRBD2 (5 bases). The V end lost 4 bases, the J end lost 0 bases, and 17 bases lay between the germline ends. CDR1 and CDR2 (germline): SGHRS, YFSETQ. This CDR3 is 16 amino acids long. CDR3 nucleotide sequence: TGCGCCAGCAGCCCTGGACTTCGCGGCAACTCCTACGAGCAGTACTTC. Its translation: CASSPGLRGNSYEQYF.

The chain joins TRBV28 to TRBJ2-5; tentatively, D is TRBD2 (6 bases). V was clipped by 6 bases and J by 4 bases, with 12 bases between them. The germline V gene has CDR1 MDHEN and CDR2 SYDVKM. This CDR3 is built from 13 residues. The chain's CDR3 is CASRGGDGETQYF. The CDR3 bases are TGTGCCAGCAGAGGCGGGGATGGAGAGACCCAGTACTTC.